This is a list of T cell receptor beta chains from one sample in a study of blood T cell repertoires in COVID-19. The assay was immunoSEQ multiplex PCR, and TCRdb's table has in-frame clones only and misses some. The repertoire consists of a few hundred thousand clones, with around 86% occurring once and the leading ten covering 3.8%. Sequenced sample: PBMCs or T cells enriched from blood (not recorded which). The receptors shown here come from a woman in her 40s with acute COVID-19. The CDR3 runs from the conserved cysteine through the conserved F or W. D genes are given only for firm matches. Expanded clones are given a class, and other clones once, few, many or no size at all.

TRBV28	TRBJ2-3	NA	NA	CASSPGGDNTQYF	TGTGCCAGCAGTCCCGGGGGTGATAATACGCAGTATTTT
TRBV3-1/TRBV3-2	TRBJ1-1	NA	NA	CASSQEGRGRNTEAFF	TGTGCCAGCAGCCAAGAGGGGCGGGGGAGGAACACTGAAGCTTTCTTT
TRBV20-1	TRBJ1-1	NA	NA	CSALLGERAFF	TGCAGTGCCTTACTCGGGGAGCGGGCTTTCTTT
TRBV27	TRBJ2-7	TRBD2	NA	CASSSWTSGRGGTYEQYF	TGTGCCAGCAGTTCGTGGACTAGCGGGAGAGGGGGGACCTACGAGCAGTACTTC
TRBV5-4	TRBJ2-1	NA	NA	CASSRASGSYNEQFF	TGTGCCAGCAGCCGCGCCTCCGGCTCCTACAATGAGCAGTTCTTC
TRBV2	TRBJ2-1	NA	NA	CASSEALGGEQFF	TGTGCCAGCAGTGAAGCGCTAGGAGGCGAGCAGTTCTTC
TRBV11-3	TRBJ1-3	TRBD1	NA	CASRPTGLSGNTIYF	TGTGCCAGCAGACCGACAGGGCTCTCTGGAAACACCATATATTTT
TRBV28	TRBJ1-1	TRBD1	NA	CASTQDRGYTEAFF	TGTGCCAGCACTCAAGACAGGGGTTATACTGAAGCTTTCTTT
TRBV7-9	TRBJ2-1	NA	NA	CASSPPAGYDNEQFF	TGTGCCAGCAGCCCGCCGGCGGGATATGACAATGAGCAGTTCTTC
TRBV29-1	TRBJ1-2	TRBD1	NA	CSARSRDRDYGYTF	TGCAGCGCCCGATCGAGGGACAGGGACTATGGCTACACCTTC
TRBV15	TRBJ1-2	TRBD1	NA	CATSLGTGNYGYTF	TGTGCCACCAGCCTAGGGACAGGAAACTATGGCTACACCTTC
TRBV5-8	TRBJ1-1	TRBD1	NA	CASSLDRGRTEAFF	TGTGCCAGCAGCTTGGACAGGGGGCGCACTGAAGCTTTCTTT
TRBV6-5	TRBJ2-7	TRBD1	NA	CASRNPGTGGYEQYF	TGTGCCAGCAGGAACCCCGGGACAGGGGGCTACGAGCAGTACTTC
TRBV14	TRBJ1-2	NA	NA	CASSYRESNYGYTF	TGTGCCAGCAGCTACAGGGAATCAAACTATGGCTACACCTTC
TRBV7-9	TRBJ1-1	TRBD1	NA	CASSLGPQGALAFF	TGTGCCAGCAGCTTAGGACCCCAGGGGGCCCTAGCTTTCTTT
TRBV5-1	TRBJ1-2	NA	NA	CASSLGTGARFIDTF	TGCGCCAGCAGCTTAGGTACCGGAGCAAGATTCATAGACACCTTC
TRBV5-6	TRBJ2-7	TRBD2	NA	CASSLSLAGSSYEQYF	TGTGCCAGCAGCCTTTCCCTAGCGGGATCCTCCTACGAGCAGTACTTC
TRBV7-8	TRBJ2-5	TRBD2	once	CASSFRAGTAIETQYF	TGTGCCAGCAGCTTCCGAGCGGGGACCGCCATCGAGACCCAGTACTTC
TRBV7-2	TRBJ1-1	NA	NA	CASSVRPLGAAFF	TGTGCCAGCAGCGTTCGACCTCTTGGGGCAGCTTTCTTT
TRBV28	TRBJ1-5	NA	NA	CASSLAGTYSNQPQHF	TGTGCCAGCAGTTTAGCCGGGACTTATAGCAATCAGCCCCAGCATTTT